Sequencing of this TCR beta chain was carried out in a study of glioma-infiltrating T cells. The CDR3 has 16 amino acids. V lost 1 base and J lost 0, with 10 bases in between. In germline, CDR1 is LNHNV, CDR2 YYDKDF (reference sequence). This clonotype has only a few counts. The iRepertoire nested amplicon-rescue multiplex PCR amplified TCR alpha and beta CDR3s from RNA. TCRdb reprocessed the multiplex PCR reads with MiXCR, giving one entry per CDR3 protein. The sample includes 300,000 to 450,000 distinct CDR3 sequences, less than 50% of them seen just once. The sample comprised glioma tissue, nonneoplastic brain tissue, or PBMCs (not recorded which). This sequence was found in a human donor with low-grade glioma or glioblastoma, undergoing nonglioma brain surgery, or in good health (not recorded which). The genes are TRBV15 and TRBJ2-4; D ambiguous. The CDR3 DNA follows: TGTGCCACCAGCAGAGGAAAGGAGCTAGCCAAAAACATTCAGTACTTC. It yields the protein CATSRGKELAKNIQYF.